What follows are 30 T cell receptor beta chains derived from one specimen sequenced in a study of blood T cell repertoires in COVID-19. Sequencing used immunoSEQ multiplex PCR; TCRdb keeps in-frame clones, though not all of them. This table holds approximately 150,000 clones, roughly 90% found once. The sample was peripheral blood. These receptor sequences come from a man aged 60 to 75 with active or convalescent COVID-19.

The chain combines TRBV5-1 with TRBJ2-1; a weak D match, TRBD1 (5 bases). Germline lookup yields CDR1 SGHRS and CDR2 YFSETQ. There are 14 residues in the CDR3. The V gene lost 4 bases and the J gene lost 7 bases, with 15 bases spanning the gap. The DNA for the CDR3 is TGCGCCAGCAGCGAAACAGGACCAGGGAATGAGCAGTTCTTC. This encodes CASSETGPGNEQFF.

The chain links TRBV30 to TRBJ1-2, with D uncertain. Trimming left V 7 bases short and J 7 bases short, with 16 bases between. The CDR3 has 12 amino acids. CDR1 is GTSNPN and CDR2 is SVGIG in the germline V gene (reference sequence). The CDR3 protein is CAFKAGPVGYTF. CDR3 nucleotide sequence: TGTGCCTTCAAGGCGGGTCCCGTTGGCTACACCTTC. The variable domain in full, completed from reference TRBV30 and TRBJ1-2, reads SQTIHQWPATLVQPVGSPLSLECTVEGTSNPNLYWYRQAAGRGLQLLFYSVGIGQISSEVPQNLSASRPQDRQFILSSKKLLLSDSGFYLCAFKAGPVGYTFGSGTRLTVV.

The V call is TRBV6-4, the J call TRBJ2-1; D might be TRBD2 (7 bases). The germline gives CDR1 MRHNA, CDR2 SNTAGT. V lost 6 bases to trimming and J lost 2 bases, with 11 bases between them. The CDR3 contains 14 residues. The chain's CDR3 is CASRRGDTYNEQFF. CDR3 sequence (DNA): TGTGCCAGCAGACGGGGGGACACCTACAATGAGCAGTTCTTC.

J is TRBJ2-5 and V is TRBV4-1, with D possibly matching TRBD2 (5 bases). Trimming shortened V by 4 bases and J by 5 bases, and 17 bases separated the two germline ends. This CDR3 is built from 15 residues. The germline gives CDR1 MGHRA, CDR2 YSYEKL. DNA of the CDR3: TGCGCCAGCAGCCTTCTAGCTCTACCGACGGAGACCCAGTACTTC. Residues: CASSLLALPTETQYF.

The rearrangement joins TRBV5-6 to TRBJ2-7; TRBD2 might be the D (5 bases). V shed 2 bases and J shed 0 bases, with 12 bases lying between them. CDR3 length: 15 amino acids. Germline V gene lookup returns CDR1 SGHDT and CDR2 YYEEEE. CDR3 protein: CASSFLALLSYEQYF. The DNA for the CDR3 is TGTGCCAGCAGCTTTCTAGCTTTACTCTCCTACGAGCAGTACTTC.

The chain is built from TRBV5-4 and TRBJ2-1, with a possible D match to TRBD2 (6 bases). Trimming removed 2 bases at V and 0 bases at J, with 9 bases between. Germline lookup yields CDR1 SGHNT and CDR2 YYREEE (reference sequence). CDR3 length equals 15 residues. The CDR3: CASSLLASSYNEQFF. CDR3 coding DNA: TGTGCCAGCAGCTTACTAGCAAGCTCCTACAATGAGCAGTTCTTC.

The gene calls are TRBV10-3 and TRBJ1-6; possibly TRBD1 for D (6 bases). Trimming removed 7 bases at V and 5 bases at J, with 15 bases between. The CDR3 is made up of 15 amino acids. Germline V gene sequence: CDR1 ENHRY, CDR2 SYGVKD. CDR3 sequence (DNA): TGTGCCATCACTAAGGAGGACAGAGATAATTCACCCCTCCACTTT. It specifies CAITKEDRDNSPLHF.

For the CDR3, the DNA is TGCGCCAGCAATATAGGACAGGGGAAGTACACTGAAGCTTTCTTT. Protein: CASNIGQGKYTEAFF. The chain employs TRBV5-1 and TRBJ1-1, with 9 bases matching TRBD1. V gave up 6 bases and J gave up 3 bases; unmatched junction bases: 9. In germline, CDR1 is SGHRS, CDR2 YFSETQ. CDR3 length: 15 residues.

V usage is TRBV2 and J usage is TRBJ2-7; TRBD2 aligns across 10 bases. The V and J ends lost 7 bases and 9 bases, in that order; junction bases with no gene match: 3. Per the germline V gene, CDR1 is SNHLY and CDR2 is FYNNEI. The CDR3 spans 11 residues. CDR3 nucleotides: TGTGCCAGCACTAGCGGGAGTGGGCAGTACTTC. Translating gives CASTSGSGQYF.

The chain combines TRBV24-1 with TRBJ1-2, with 8 bases matching TRBD1. There are 14 residues in the CDR3. The trim removed 2 bases at V and 7 bases at J, leaving 5 bases unmatched. The V gene's germline CDR1 is KGHDR and CDR2 SFDVKD. CDR3 DNA: TGTGCCACCAGTGATTCCAGGGGGCCCAGTGGCTACACCTTC. It is translated as CATSDSRGPSGYTF.

This chain connects TRBV10-3 to TRBJ1-1; D is unresolved. V was trimmed by 4 bases and J by 2 bases, leaving 14 bases between them. The CDR3 extends over 15 amino acids. Germline assignment: CDR1 ENHRY and CDR2 SYGVKD. The CDR3 region has the DNA TGTGCCATCAGTGTCGGGTCTTCGGGTAACACTGAAGCTTTCTTT. It is translated as CAISVGSSGNTEAFF.

The V and J genes are TRBV9 and TRBJ1-5, with 7 bases aligning to TRBD1. This CDR3 has 15 residues. The germline gives CDR1 SGDLS, CDR2 YYNGEE. J lost 3 bases, V lost 2 bases, and 5 bases had no gene match. CDR3 in DNA: TGTGCCAGCAGCGTTACGGGACAGATCAATCAGCCCCAGCATTTT. Amino acids: CASSVTGQINQPQHF.

The V gene is TRBV6-4, the J gene TRBJ2-1; 14 bases are shared with TRBD2. Per germline, CDR1 MRHNA and CDR2 SNTAGT. J lost 7 bases, V lost 6 bases, and 17 bases had no gene match. The length of the CDR3 is 19 residues. This CDR3 reads CASRSPGLAGAYTGNEQFF. In DNA, the CDR3 is TGTGCCAGCAGGAGTCCGGGACTAGCGGGGGCTTATACGGGAAATGAGCAGTTCTTC.

The chain couples TRBV5-1 to TRBJ1-3; 8 bases align to TRBD1. CDR3 size: 14 residues. Germline trimming cut 1 base from V and 4 bases from J; bases unmatched to any gene: 1. The germline V gene encodes CDR1 SGHRS and CDR2 YFSETQ. CDR3 sequence (DNA): TGCGCCAGCAGCTTGACAGGGGGAGGAAACACCATATATTTT. Translating it yields CASSLTGGGNTIYF.

This chain links TRBV6-5 with TRBJ1-4; no firm D call. With 5 bases removed from V and 7 bases from J, the gap between germline ends came to 17 bases. Germline V CDR1 and CDR2: MNHEY, SVGAGI. The CDR3 is 15 amino acids. The CDR3, as DNA: TGTGCCAGCAGTCGTGGACGAGGGATAAGTGAAAAACTGTTTTTT. Residues: CASSRGRGISEKLFF.

The chain has TRBV9 and TRBJ2-1; 12 bases fit TRBD2. The CDR3 is 19 residues long. Per germline, CDR1 SGDLS and CDR2 YYNGEE. J gave up 1 base and V 0 bases, and 8 bases lay outside the gene matches. CDR3 residues: CASSVAASGGAWSYNEQFF. CDR3 coding DNA: TGTGCCAGCAGCGTAGCGGCTAGCGGGGGGGCTTGGTCCTACAATGAGCAGTTCTTC.

The J gene is TRBJ1-2, the V gene TRBV7-8; possible D gene TRBD1, 5 bases. Germline-derived CDR1 and CDR2 are SGHVS and FQNEAQ. Between the trimmed V and J ends, which lost 4 bases and 8 bases, there was a span of 14 bases. This CDR3 is 13 amino acids long. CDR3 nucleotide sequence: TGTGCCAGCAGCTCACCGGGGGGTCGGGGCTACACCTTC. Protein sequence: CASSSPGGRGYTF. Using reference TRBV7-8 and TRBJ1-2 for the parts outside the CDR3, the full variable domain is GAGVSQSPRYKVAKRGQDVALRCDPISGHVSLFWYQQALGQGPEFLTYFQNEAQLDKSGLPSDRFFAERPEGSVSTLKIQRTQQEDSAVYLCASSSPGGRGYTFGSGTRLTVV.

On this clone itself: The sample contains more than one DNA sequence encoding this CDR3. V and J are TRBV29-1 and TRBJ1-4; perhaps TRBD1 as D (5 bases). Trimming removed 1 base from V and 0 bases from J, with 12 bases in between. CDR3 length: 16 amino acids. From germline, CDR1 is SQVTM and CDR2 ANQGSEA. Written as DNA, the CDR3 is TGCAGCGTTGAAGTTACAGACAGAGCAACTAATGAAAAACTGTTTTTT. This gives the protein CSVEVTDRATNEKLFF.

The J gene is TRBJ1-2, the V gene TRBV19; 9 bases fit TRBD1. Trimming at V came to 7 bases and at J to 4 bases, leaving 10 bases not matched to a gene. This CDR3 spans 15 amino acids. Germline V gives CDR1 LNHDA, CDR2 SQIVND (reference sequence). CDR3 coding DNA: TGTGCCAGTAAACAGGGGGCTACAGAAGGCTATGGCTACACCTTC. Encoded protein: CASKQGATEGYGYTF.

The J gene is TRBJ2-3, the V gene TRBV4-1; 11 bases fit TRBD2. With 2 bases clipped from V and 2 bases from J, the junction kept 9 bases outside the gene matches. Germline V CDR1 and CDR2: MGHRA, YSYEKL. CDR3 size: 18 residues. The chain's CDR3 is CASSQPKGTSGNTDTQYF. Here the CDR3 DNA reads TGCGCCAGCAGCCAACCAAAAGGGACTAGCGGTAACACAGATACGCAGTATTTT.

The chain is built from TRBV5-1 and TRBJ1-1; D not resolved. Per the germline V gene, CDR1 is SGHRS and CDR2 is YFSETQ. The ends were cut back, 4 bases at V and 0 bases at J, with 13 bases in the middle. The CDR3 runs to 15 residues. The CDR3 region is CASSGTAGMNTEAFF. CDR3 in DNA: TGCGCCAGCAGCGGTACGGCAGGAATGAACACTGAAGCTTTCTTT.

This sequence joins TRBV21-1 and TRBJ1-6. TRBV21-1 is tagged as a pseudogene. The CDR3 runs to 18 residues. The CDR3 nucleotides read TGTGCCAGCAGCATTGAGCGGACTCCTCAACCCGATAATTCACCCCTCCACTTT. Protein product: CASSIERTPQPDNSPLHF.

This chain joins TRBV6-5 and TRBJ1-4; perhaps TRBD1 as D (5 bases). The CDR3 consists of 11 residues. The germline V gene encodes CDR1 MNHEY and CDR2 SVGAGI. The CDR3 DNA sequence: TGTGCAGGCGGGGGTCCGGGGATTGAGTTTTTT. Amino acid sequence: CAGGGPGIEFF.

The chain is built from TRBV18 and TRBJ2-7; 8 bases fit TRBD1. This CDR3 is 12 amino acids long. V lost 10 bases to trimming and J lost 1 base; unmatched junction nucleotides: 3. Germline CDR1 and CDR2: KGHSH and LQKENI. This chain's CDR3 is CATGQGSYEQYF. The DNA of the CDR3 is TGTGCCACCGGACAGGGATCCTACGAGCAGTACTTC.

The rearrangement links TRBV3-1 (or the pseudogene TRBV3-2) to TRBJ1-2; D call uncertain. The germline V and J ends were trimmed by 1 base and 8 bases, with 5 bases remaining between them. CDR1 LGHDT and CDR2 YNNKEL come from the germline V gene (reference sequence). The CDR3 length is 11 residues. The chain's CDR3 is CASSQVGGYTF. In nucleotides, the CDR3 is TGTGCCAGCAGCCAAGTGGGCGGCTACACCTTC.

The V call is TRBV4-1, the J call TRBJ1-4; 8 bases line up with TRBD1. This CDR3 comprises 15 residues. Germline assignment: CDR1 MGHRA and CDR2 YSYEKL. The V gene end was trimmed by 1 base and the J gene end by 6 bases; junction bases not matched to a gene: 4. The CDR3 nucleotides are TGCGCCAGCAGCCAAGTCAGGGGGCAGGATGAAAAACTGTTTTTT. Translated, it gives CASSQVRGQDEKLFF.

This clone was recorded once. The rearrangement uses TRBV9 and TRBJ2-5, with 7 positions matching TRBD2. The junction had 6 bases not matched to a gene; V was cut back by 0 bases and J by 4 bases. Germline V gives CDR1 SGDLS, CDR2 YYNGEE. CDR3 length equals 15 residues. The CDR3 coding sequence is TGTGCCAGCAGCGTAGGCAGCGGGGCTCTAGAGACCCAGTACTTC. Translation: CASSVGSGALETQYF.

The rearrangement joins TRBV11-3 to TRBJ2-1; D is possibly TRBD2 (5 bases). With 0 bases removed from V and 1 base from J, the gap between germline ends came to 16 bases. The CDR3 contains 18 residues. The germline V gene has CDR1 SGHNT and CDR2 YENEEA. CDR3 in amino acids: CASSLEADGLGSYNEQFF. Here the CDR3 DNA reads TGTGCCAGCAGCTTAGAGGCGGACGGACTCGGTTCCTACAATGAGCAGTTCTTC.

This chain joins TRBV3-1 (or the pseudogene TRBV3-2) and TRBJ2-3, with D possibly TRBD2 on 6 matching bases. V shed 5 bases and J shed 0 bases, with 12 bases lying between them. The CDR3 runs 15 residues. The germline V gene encodes CDR1 LGHDT and CDR2 YNNKEL (reference sequence). CDR3: CASSSGTSSTDTQYF. The CDR3, as DNA: TGTGCCAGCAGCTCCGGGACTTCTAGCACAGATACGCAGTATTTT.

This rearrangement joins TRBV18 to TRBJ1-5; 9 bases agree with TRBD1. The CDR3 consists of 18 residues. J gave up 3 bases and V 2 bases, and 11 bases lay outside the gene matches. Germline assignment: CDR1 KGHSH and CDR2 LQKENI. The CDR3 sequence is CASSPDVTGGRLNQPQHF. The CDR3 DNA reads as TGTGCCAGCTCACCAGATGTTACAGGGGGCCGACTCAATCAGCCCCAGCATTTT.